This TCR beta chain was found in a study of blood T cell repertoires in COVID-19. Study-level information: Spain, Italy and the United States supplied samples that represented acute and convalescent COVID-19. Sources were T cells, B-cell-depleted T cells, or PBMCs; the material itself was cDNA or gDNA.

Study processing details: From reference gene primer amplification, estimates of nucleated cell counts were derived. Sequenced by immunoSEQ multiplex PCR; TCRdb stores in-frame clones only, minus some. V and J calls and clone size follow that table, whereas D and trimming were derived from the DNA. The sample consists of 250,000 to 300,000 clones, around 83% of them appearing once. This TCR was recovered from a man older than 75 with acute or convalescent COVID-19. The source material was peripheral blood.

The CDR3 region is CASSQTGTSTGELFF. In DNA form, the CDR3 reads TGTGCCAGCAGCCAAACCGGGACTAGCACCGGGGAGCTGTTTTTT. This sequence joins TRBV3-1 (or the pseudogene TRBV3-2) and TRBJ2-2, with 8 bases fitting TRBD2. Germline-derived CDR1 and CDR2 are LGHDT and YNNKEL (reference sequence). CDR3 length: 15 amino acids. V shed 2 bases, J shed 4 bases, and the junction held 3 bases outside the gene matches.